What follows are 12 T cell receptor beta chains derived from one specimen sequenced in a study of OX40 agonist ivuxolimab in advanced cancers. The library was produced with the immunoSEQ multiplex PCR assay. As stored in TCRdb, this immuneACCESS dataset retains in-frame rearrangements with V and J assigned. A fraction of the clones does not appear; measured against another copy, unresolved V genes explain less than half of the discrepancy, and the remainder lacks a known reason. The sample data list roughly 90,000 clones, and roughly nine tenths of these were observed just once. Of the sample, about 9% is held by the ten largest clones. The specimen was CD4+ or CD8+ T cells sorted from blood, collected in a trial of the OX40 agonist ivuxolimab. Source of these receptors: an adult with an advanced solid tumor such as melanoma, head and neck, liver or kidney cancer.

V usage is TRBV7-9 and J usage is TRBJ1-3, with D perhaps TRBD1 (5 bases). The CDR3 is made up of 16 amino acids. Germline V lookup: CDR1 SEHNR, CDR2 FQNEAQ (reference sequence). V gave up 1 base and J gave up 1 base, with 11 bases separating them. CDR3 sequence reads: CASSLGSGPSGNTIYF. CDR3 in DNA: TGTGCCAGCAGCTTAGGTTCAGGGCCTTCTGGAAACACCATATATTTT.

The chain recombines TRBV9 with TRBJ2-1; 7 nucleotides agree with TRBD2. The CDR3 loop spans 16 amino acids. The germline V gene has CDR1 SGDLS and CDR2 YYNGEE. With V trimmed by 0 bases and J by 7 bases, 10 bases remained unmatched. The CDR3 DNA sequence: TGTGCCAGCAGCGTAGAGGGCGGGAGTAGTTCGAATGAGCAGTTCTTC. Protein product: CASSVEGGSSSNEQFF.

The rearrangement uses TRBV11-3 and TRBJ2-1; D unclear. CDR1 is SGHNT, CDR2 YENEEA, per germline. Deletions cut 4 bases from V and 6 bases from J, with 19 bases between. The CDR3 loop spans 16 amino acids. CDR3 loop: CASSYPTVAFGNEQFF. As DNA, the CDR3 is TGTGCCAGCAGCTATCCTACAGTAGCTTTCGGCAATGAGCAGTTCTTC.

The chain carries TRBV6-1 and TRBJ2-1, with D perhaps TRBD1 (5 bases). Trimming took off 4 bases at V and 8 bases at J, with 18 bases between the two ends. This CDR3 region has 15 residues. Germline CDR1 reads MNHNS; CDR2 reads SASEGT. CDR3 sequence: CASSATLGHRDEQFF. Written as DNA, the CDR3 is TGTGCCAGCAGTGCTACACTGGGGCATCGGGATGAGCAGTTCTTC.

V and J are TRBV7-9 and TRBJ1-2; 7 bases are a match to TRBD1. The CDR3 covers 13 residues. Looked up from germline, CDR1 is SEHNR and CDR2 is FQNEAQ (reference sequence). Trimming removed 2 bases from V and 6 bases from J; junction bases left unmatched: 3. The CDR3 bases are TGTGCCAGCAGCTTAACAGGGGTCAATGGCTACACCTTC. Amino acids: CASSLTGVNGYTF.

The rearrangement links TRBV5-1 to TRBJ2-7, with unresolved D. The CDR3 is made up of 13 amino acids. V lost 0 bases, J lost 1 base, and 5 bases lay in between. Germline CDR1 is SGHRS and CDR2 is YFSETQ. Here the CDR3 reads CASSLAWSYEQYF. CDR3 in DNA: TGCGCCAGCAGCTTGGCCTGGTCCTACGAGCAGTACTTC.

The J gene is TRBJ2-7, the V gene TRBV5-6; D possibly corresponds to TRBD2 (7 bases). The CDR3 is 12 residues long. CDR1 and CDR2 (germline): SGHDT, YYEEEE. Trimming left V 6 bases short and J 7 bases short, with 14 bases between. The CDR3 nucleotides are TGTGCCAGCACCAGAGGGGGAGGGGAGCAGTACTTC. Its protein is CASTRGGGEQYF.

The V call is TRBV11-3, the J call TRBJ2-6; TRBD1 matches 8 bases. V gave up 5 bases and J gave up 0 bases; unmatched junction bases: 9. Germline values: CDR1 SGHNT, CDR2 YENEEA. The CDR3 is 18 residues long. The CDR3: CASSPRTGSSSGANVLTF. The CDR3 DNA reads as TGTGCCAGCAGCCCGCGGACAGGGAGTAGCTCTGGGGCCAACGTCCTGACTTTC.

This sequence joins TRBV27 and TRBJ2-1; no clear D gene. The CDR3 consists of 15 residues. Germline CDR1 and CDR2: MNHEY and SMNVEV (reference sequence). The germline V and J ends were trimmed by 2 bases and 4 bases, with 12 bases remaining between them. CDR3 residues: CASSLRRPVYNEQFF. The CDR3 coding sequence is TGTGCCAGCAGTTTAAGACGCCCGGTTTACAATGAGCAGTTCTTC.

The rearrangement joins TRBV15 to TRBJ1-2, with D possibly TRBD1 on 6 matching bases. This CDR3 contains 15 residues. V was clipped by 1 base and J by 0 bases, with 9 bases between them. The V gene's germline CDR1 is LNHNV and CDR2 YYDKDF (reference sequence). The CDR3 DNA is TGTGCCACCAGCAGAGTGGAGGGGGCTAACTATGGCTACACCTTC. Translated: CATSRVEGANYGYTF.

The count of this clone is one. CDR3 region: CASSPGSGTGNEQFF. The CDR3 DNA sequence: TGCGCCAGCAGCCCCGGATCAGGGACTGGCAATGAGCAGTTCTTC. The rearrangement links TRBV5-1 to TRBJ2-1; maybe TRBD2 (6 bases). The germline gives CDR1 SGHRS, CDR2 YFSETQ. The CDR3 has 15 amino acids. Trimming cost V 4 bases and J 6 bases, with 17 bases left between them.

This clone has only one observation. The chain recombines TRBV25-1 with TRBJ2-3; perhaps TRBD2 as D (6 bases). The ends were cut back, 4 bases at V and 0 bases at J, with 11 bases in the middle. This CDR3 contains 15 residues. Germline CDR1 and CDR2: MGHDK and SYGVNS. DNA of the CDR3: TGTGCCAGCAGTGGATCGAGCGGGAGCACAGATACGCAGTATTTT. Its translation is CASSGSSGSTDTQYF. The full variable domain, rest sourced from reference TRBV25-1 and TRBJ2-3, is EADIYQTPRYLVIGTGKKITLECSQTMGHDKMYWYQQDPGMELHLIHYSYGVNSTEKGDLSSESTVSRIRTEHFPLTLESARPSHTSQYLCASSGSSGSTDTQYFGPGTRLTVL.